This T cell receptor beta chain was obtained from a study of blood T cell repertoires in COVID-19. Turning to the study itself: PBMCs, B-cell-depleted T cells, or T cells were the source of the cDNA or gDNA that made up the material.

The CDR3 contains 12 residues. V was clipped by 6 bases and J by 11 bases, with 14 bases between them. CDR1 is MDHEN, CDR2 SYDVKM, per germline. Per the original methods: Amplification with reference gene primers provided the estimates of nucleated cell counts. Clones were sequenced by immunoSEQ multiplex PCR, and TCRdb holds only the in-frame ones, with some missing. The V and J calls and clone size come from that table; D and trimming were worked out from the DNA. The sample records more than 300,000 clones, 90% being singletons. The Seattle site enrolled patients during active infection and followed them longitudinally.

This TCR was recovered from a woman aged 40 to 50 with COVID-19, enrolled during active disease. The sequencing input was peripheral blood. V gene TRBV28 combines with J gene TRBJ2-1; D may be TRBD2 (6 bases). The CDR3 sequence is CASSRGSGKQFF. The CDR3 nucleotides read TGTGCCAGCAGCCGCGGTAGCGGTAAGCAGTTCTTC. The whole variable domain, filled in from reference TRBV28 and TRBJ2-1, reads DVKVTQSSRYLVKRTGEKVFLECVQDMDHENMFWYRQDPGLGLRLIYFSYDVKMKEKGDIPEGYSVSREKKERFSLILESASTNQTSMYLCASSRGSGKQFFGPGTRLTVL.